This T cell receptor beta chain is drawn from a study of cytomegalovirus exposure and HLA in healthy donors. The PCR ran on 60 Vbeta and 13 Jbeta primers. Generated by immunoSEQ multiplex PCR, the TCRdb table keeps only in-frame clones and is missing some. The table shows approximately 140,000 clones, with 82% occurring only once. This clone was counted between two and nine times. This clonotype originated in a male donor in good health and CMV-seronegative. Material: PBMCs.

The CDR3 nucleotides are TGTGCCAGCAGCCCCCGACTAGCGGGTTCGGGGGGCCACGCCGGGGAGCTGTTTTTT. Translating it yields CASSPRLAGSGGHAGELFF. The chain recombines TRBV7-3 with TRBJ2-2, with 10 bases aligning to TRBD2. Germline CDR1 and CDR2: SGHTA and FQGTGA. The length of the CDR3 is 19 residues. J was trimmed by 6 bases and V by 5 bases; bases with no gene match: 18.